This T cell receptor (beta chain) was retrieved from a study of radiation and T cells in renal cell carcinoma. About this clone itself: Its target is not known.

Generated by immunoSEQ multiplex PCR, the TCRdb table keeps only in-frame clones and is missing some. The repertoire holds approximately 49,000 clones, with more than 80% as singletons. The time point here: blood 2 weeks post-SBRT. The sample's treatment: 15 Gy SBRT to primary tumor, nephrectomy 4 weeks later. Overall study results and limits: From baseline, blood top tumor clonotypes peaked at 2 weeks post-radiation.

The specimen was blood, collected from a patient whose treatment included radiotherapy and nephrectomy. The source of this sequence is a woman aged 70 to 79 with renal cell carcinoma.

In nucleotides, the CDR3 is TGTGCCAGCAGTCATTATGGGGAAGGCACTGAAGCTTTCTTT. Translation gives CASSHYGEGTEAFF. This rearrangement joins TRBV9 to TRBJ1-1; D unresolved. Trimming stripped 5 bases from V and 4 bases from J, with 15 bases between. The CDR3 length is 14 residues. CDR1 is SGDLS and CDR2 is YYNGEE in the germline V gene.